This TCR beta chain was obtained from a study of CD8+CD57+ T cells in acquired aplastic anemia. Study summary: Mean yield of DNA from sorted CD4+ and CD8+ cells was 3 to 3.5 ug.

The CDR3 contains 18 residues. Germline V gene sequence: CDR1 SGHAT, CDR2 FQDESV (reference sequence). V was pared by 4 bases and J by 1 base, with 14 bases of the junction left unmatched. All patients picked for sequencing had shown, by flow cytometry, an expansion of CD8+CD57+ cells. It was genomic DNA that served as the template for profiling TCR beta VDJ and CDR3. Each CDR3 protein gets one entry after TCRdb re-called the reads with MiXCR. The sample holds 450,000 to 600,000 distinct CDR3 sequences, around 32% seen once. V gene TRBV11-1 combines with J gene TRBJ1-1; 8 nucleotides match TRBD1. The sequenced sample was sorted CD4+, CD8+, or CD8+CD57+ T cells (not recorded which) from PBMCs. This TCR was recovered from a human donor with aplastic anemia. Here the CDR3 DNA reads TGTGCCAGCAGCTACCGACAGGGGACAGCCTCTAGGAACACTGAAGCTTTCTTT. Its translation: CASSYRQGTASRNTEAFF.